Each of the 17 T cell receptor beta chains below was sequenced from the same sample in a study of blood T cell repertoires in COVID-19. TCRdb keeps only in-frame clones here, not all; method: immunoSEQ multiplex PCR. The sample lists more than 95,000 clones; over 80% were seen once. Sequencing used peripheral blood. Receptors originate from a man aged 25-45 years with acute or convalescent COVID-19.

The chain has TRBV10-3 and TRBJ2-6, with 8 bases identical to TRBD2. The CDR3 length is 15 residues. J gave up 0 bases and V 8 bases, and 3 bases lay outside the gene matches. Germline V lookup: CDR1 ENHRY, CDR2 SYGVKD. CDR3 residues: CAISGGVSGANVLTF. CDR3 DNA sequence: TGTGCCATCTCCGGGGGGGTCTCTGGGGCCAACGTCCTGACTTTC.

V usage is TRBV7-3 and J usage is TRBJ2-1; D ambiguous. The germline CDR1 and CDR2 sequences are SGHTA and FQGTGA. Between the trimmed V and J ends, which lost 6 bases and 8 bases, there was a span of 20 bases. This CDR3 has 15 amino acids. CDR3 sequence: CASRDGAVPLDEQFF. The CDR3 DNA reads as TGTGCCAGCAGGGATGGAGCAGTTCCTCTAGATGAGCAGTTCTTC.

CDR3 bases: TGTGCCAGTAGTTTGGGGGACAGGAACCAAGAGACCCAGTACTTC. It codes for CASSLGDRNQETQYF. This chain links TRBV19 with TRBJ2-5; 8 nucleotides agree with TRBD1. The CDR3 sequence is 15 residues long. Germline CDR1 LNHDA, CDR2 SQIVND (reference sequence). The trim removed 5 bases at V and 0 bases at J, leaving 5 bases unmatched.

The CDR3 DNA sequence: TGTGCCAGCAGCACAGGGGTCACTGAAGCTTTCTTT. Translation gives CASSTGVTEAFF. The chain has TRBV5-6 and TRBJ1-1, with TRBD1 matching 7 bases. Germline CDR1 and CDR2: SGHDT and YYEEEE. V shed 4 bases, J shed 4 bases, and the junction held 1 base outside the gene matches. The CDR3 length is 12 residues.

The chain recombines TRBV18 with TRBJ1-1; D may be TRBD1 (6 bases). This CDR3 region has 14 residues. CDR1 is KGHSH, CDR2 LQKENI, per germline. V was cut by 4 bases and J by 4 bases, with 13 bases left in between. The CDR3 is CASSRGQSSTEAFF. The DNA for the CDR3 is TGTGCCAGCTCACGCGGACAGTCGAGCACTGAAGCTTTCTTT.

The chain links TRBV9 to TRBJ1-6; 8 bases fit TRBD1. Germline CDR1 and CDR2: SGDLS and YYNGEE. The ends lost 2 bases at V and 9 bases at J; junction bases unmatched: 19. This CDR3 has 19 amino acids. This CDR3 is CASSVEGDRLRSGSSPLHF. In DNA, the CDR3 is TGTGCCAGCAGCGTTGAGGGGGACAGGTTAAGATCAGGGTCTTCACCCCTCCACTTT.

This clone was picked up one time. J is TRBJ2-1 and V is TRBV27; a weak D match, TRBD1 (5 bases). With 5 bases removed from V and 3 bases from J, the gap between germline ends came to 14 bases. The CDR3 contains 15 residues. The V gene's germline CDR1 is MNHEY and CDR2 SMNVEV (reference sequence). The CDR3 here is CASSRALQVYNEQFF. The CDR3 DNA reads as TGTGCCAGCAGTCGAGCCCTACAGGTCTACAATGAGCAGTTCTTC.

The V gene is TRBV7-2, the J gene TRBJ2-1, with no clear D. Trimming stripped 0 bases from V and 0 bases from J, with 6 bases between. The germline V gene has CDR1 SGHTA and CDR2 FQGNSA. CDR3 length: 15 amino acids. CDR3 protein: CASSLAWSSYNEQFF. CDR3 coding DNA: TGTGCCAGCAGCTTAGCTTGGAGCTCCTACAATGAGCAGTTCTTC.

This chain links TRBV5-8 with TRBJ2-7, with 8 bases lining up with TRBD2. The CDR3 extends over 14 amino acids. Germline V lookup: CDR1 SGHTS, CDR2 YDEGEE. The junction had 4 bases not matched to a gene; V was cut back by 0 bases and J by 5 bases. CDR3 region: CASSLGGTRDEQYV. DNA of the CDR3: TGTGCCAGCAGCTTGGGAGGGACTAGGGACGAGCAGTACGTC.

This sequence joins TRBV7-2 and TRBJ1-1; 7 nucleotides align to TRBD1. Germline CDR1 SGHTA, CDR2 FQGNSA. V was pared by 1 base and J by 5 bases, with 4 bases of the junction left unmatched. The CDR3 sequence is 14 residues long. Written as DNA, the CDR3 is TGTGCCAGCAGCTTAGTAGGCAGGGGGACTGAAGCTTTCTTT. Protein product: CASSLVGRGTEAFF. Drawing the rest from reference TRBV7-2 and TRBJ1-1, the complete variable domain is GAGVSQSPSNKVTEKGKDVELRCDPISGHTALYWYRQSLGQGLEFLIYFQGNSAPDKSGLPSDRFSAERTGGSVSTLTIQRTQQEDSAVYLCASSLVGRGTEAFFGQGTRLTVV.

This chain joins TRBV10-3 and TRBJ2-1; 8 positions match TRBD1. Germline-derived CDR1 and CDR2 are ENHRY and SYGVKD. The CDR3 has 13 amino acids. V shed 10 bases, J shed 6 bases, and the junction held 8 bases outside the gene matches. The CDR3 loop is CATRTDRANEQFF. The CDR3 nucleotides are TGTGCCACGCGGACGGACAGGGCCAATGAGCAGTTCTTC.

The CDR3: CASRLRPMGGNEQFF. DNA for the CDR3: TGTGCCAGCAGGCTCCGACCCATGGGGGGGAATGAGCAGTTCTTC. V gene TRBV6-5 combines with J gene TRBJ2-1; 7 positions match TRBD2. V trimming: 6 bases; J trimming: 7 bases; junction bases outside the gene matches: 12. Germline V gene lookup returns CDR1 MNHEY and CDR2 SVGAGI. The CDR3 is 15 amino acids.

V gene TRBV5-1 combines with J gene TRBJ1-2, with 8 bases that match TRBD1. Germline V gene sequence: CDR1 SGHRS, CDR2 YFSETQ. CDR3 size: 16 residues. V was clipped by 1 base and J by 4 bases; unmatched bases: 9. CDR3 sequence: CASSLRVQGASYGYTF. The CDR3 region has the DNA TGCGCCAGCAGCTTGAGAGTTCAGGGGGCTAGCTATGGCTACACCTTC. Together with reference TRBV5-1 and TRBJ1-2, the CDR3 gives the full variable domain: KAGVTQTPRYLIKTRGQQVTLSCSPISGHRSVSWYQQTPGQGLQFLFEYFSETQRNKGNFPGRFSGRQFSNSRSEMNVSTLELGDSALYLCASSLRVQGASYGYTFGSGTRLTVV.

V usage is TRBV20-1 and J usage is TRBJ2-7; TRBD2 is a possible D gene (6 bases). The CDR3 is 14 amino acids. V dropped 3 bases and J dropped 1 base, with 13 bases sitting between them. CDR1 is DFQATT, CDR2 SNEGSKA, per germline (reference sequence). CDR3 nucleotides: TGCAGTGCTAGTCACGGTGCGGGGTCCTACGAGCAGTACTTC. It translates to CSASHGAGSYEQYF.

The chain is built from TRBV7-3 and TRBJ1-3; D unclear. The CDR3 extends over 16 amino acids. Germline V gene sequence: CDR1 SGHTA, CDR2 FQGTGA. V lost 2 bases to trimming and J lost 0 bases, with 11 bases between them. Here the CDR3 DNA reads TGTGCCAGCAGCTTAGAGGGCTCGACCTCTGGAAACACCATATATTTT. Protein sequence: CASSLEGSTSGNTIYF.

This clone was detected a few times. This chain joins TRBV19 and TRBJ1-3, with 7 bases aligning to TRBD1. CDR1 LNHDA and CDR2 SQIVND come from the germline V gene (reference sequence). The CDR3 spans 18 residues. After removal of 7 bases from V and 0 bases from J, the junction contained 15 bases not matched to a gene. CDR3 region: CASTDSRTGPTSGNTIYF. The CDR3 DNA follows: TGTGCCAGTACTGATTCCAGGACAGGCCCTACCTCTGGAAACACCATATATTTT.

This clone was counted a single time. The chain recombines TRBV19 with TRBJ2-1; 10 bases line up with TRBD2. V dropped 3 bases and J dropped 9; count of bases not matched to a gene: 11. This CDR3 region has 16 residues. Germline assignment: CDR1 LNHDA and CDR2 SQIVND (reference sequence). The CDR3 is CASSIQEREGWGEQFF. The CDR3 coding sequence is TGTGCCAGTAGTATCCAAGAGCGGGAGGGCTGGGGTGAGCAGTTCTTC.